One TCR beta chain is described in this entry. Antigen specificity is unknown. The sample belongs to a study of cytomegalovirus exposure and HLA in healthy donors. Study conclusions and caveats: In a later analysis, TCR beta V- and J-gene trimming was associated with a missense DCLRE1C variant.

The primer mix had 60 Vbeta and 13 Jbeta primers. Sequencing used immunoSEQ multiplex PCR; TCRdb keeps in-frame clones, though not all of them. The table has about 170,000 clones, about four fifths seen once; the top ten hold about 2.5%. The TCR was taken from a woman aged 45-60 years in good health and CMV-seronegative. The specimen sequenced was PBMCs.

The DNA of the CDR3 is TGTGCCAGCAGCCCCCTAATGGGGGAGGGCACCGGGGAGCTGTTTTTT. Protein sequence: CASSPLMGEGTGELFF. The gene calls are TRBV4-2 and TRBJ2-2; 7 nucleotides match TRBD2. Germline CDR1 LGHNA, CDR2 YNFKEQ. This CDR3 has 16 residues. With 4 bases clipped from V and 4 bases from J, the junction kept 9 bases outside the gene matches.